What follows are 10 T cell receptor beta chains derived from one specimen sequenced in a study of blood T cell repertoires in COVID-19. Profiling relied on immunoSEQ multiplex PCR, and the TCRdb table lists in-frame clones only, not all of them. Seen here are a few hundred thousand clones, 75% to 85% observed once, and the top ten hold 6.5% to 8.5%. Material for sequencing was PBMCs or T cells enriched from blood (not recorded which). These receptors all come from a woman aged 35 to 49 with acute COVID-19.

V gene TRBV5-6 combines with J gene TRBJ1-2; TRBD1 matches at 7 bases. CDR1 is SGHDT, CDR2 YYEEEE, per germline. The V segment lost 2 bases and the J segment 5 bases; nucleotides outside the gene matches: 15. This CDR3 has 17 amino acids. The CDR3 spells CASSFVGGTVRMYGYTF. The CDR3 coding sequence is TGTGCCAGCAGCTTTGTGGGCGGGACAGTTCGTATGTATGGCTACACCTTC.

The J gene is TRBJ1-2, the V gene TRBV19; unclear D gene. The V and J ends lost 8 bases and 8 bases respectively, with 18 bases between them. The CDR3 runs to 13 residues. Germline assignment: CDR1 LNHDA and CDR2 SQIVND (reference sequence). The CDR3 region is CASSRGQVEGYTF. In DNA form, the CDR3 reads TGTGCCAGTTCACGTGGCCAGGTCGAGGGCTACACCTTC.

The rearrangement joins TRBV19 to TRBJ2-6, with 8 bases aligning to TRBD1. The V and J ends lost 4 bases and 4 bases, in that order; junction bases with no gene match: 3. The germline V gene encodes CDR1 LNHDA and CDR2 SQIVND (reference sequence). The length of the CDR3 is 15 residues. CDR3 region: CASSTTGVGANVLTF. The CDR3 nucleotides are TGTGCCAGTAGTACGACAGGGGTCGGGGCCAACGTCCTGACTTTC. The whole variable domain, filled in from reference TRBV19 and TRBJ2-6, reads DGGITQSPKYLFRKEGQNVTLSCEQNLNHDAMYWYRQDPGQGLRLIYYSQIVNDFQKGDIAEGYSVSREKKESFPLTVTSAQKNPTAFYLCASSTTGVGANVLTFGAGSRLTVL.

V usage is TRBV9 and J usage is TRBJ2-3; the match to TRBD2 covers 10 bases. The CDR3 totals 15 residues. Germline CDR1 SGDLS, CDR2 YYNGEE. After removal of 2 bases from V and 1 base from J, the junction contained 1 base not matched to a gene. In nucleotides, the CDR3 is TGTGCCAGCAGCGTTCTAGCGGGGGGCACAGATACGCAGTATTTT. Its translation is CASSVLAGGTDTQYF.

V usage is TRBV3-1 (or the pseudogene TRBV3-2) and J usage is TRBJ1-1; D gene unclear. Trimming shortened V by 0 bases and J by 1 base, and 21 bases separated the two germline ends. CDR1 is LGHDT and CDR2 is YNNKEL in the germline V gene (reference sequence). This CDR3 region has 19 residues. This CDR3 reads CASSQDPLRHPFGNTEAFF. Here the CDR3 DNA reads TGTGCCAGCAGCCAAGATCCCCTCAGGCACCCTTTTGGGAACACTGAAGCTTTCTTT.

The chain joins TRBV28 to TRBJ2-1; TRBD2 is a possible D gene (6 bases). The CDR3 is 16 residues long. V shed 3 bases and J shed 3 bases, with 15 bases lying between them. Germline CDR1 MDHEN, CDR2 SYDVKM. The CDR3 DNA follows: TGTGCCAGCAGTTTCCGGTCCCCGGGGGACTACAATGAGCAGTTCTTC. Encoded protein: CASSFRSPGDYNEQFF.

This clone was picked up one time. The chain couples TRBV5-1 to TRBJ1-4; maybe TRBD1 (6 bases). V was trimmed by 2 bases and J by 7 bases, leaving 12 bases between them. The CDR3 length is 14 residues. Germline V gives CDR1 SGHRS, CDR2 YFSETQ. CDR3 bases: TGCGCCAGCAGCTTACAGGGCCGGGGTGAAAAACTGTTTTTT. Its translation is CASSLQGRGEKLFF.

As regards this clone: Distinct nucleotide sequences in the sample also encode this CDR3. V usage is TRBV19 and J usage is TRBJ1-1; no clear D. The V gene lost 3 bases and the J gene lost 4 bases, with 12 bases spanning the gap. Germline V CDR1 and CDR2: LNHDA, SQIVND (reference sequence). The CDR3 loop spans 14 amino acids. The CDR3 loop reads CASSIGSGSTEAFF. The CDR3 DNA follows: TGTGCCAGTAGTATCGGTTCCGGGAGCACTGAAGCTTTCTTT.

The J gene is TRBJ1-1, the V gene TRBV28, with 9 bases fitting TRBD1. The CDR3 consists of 15 residues. The V gene's germline CDR1 is MDHEN and CDR2 SYDVKM. The trim removed 5 bases at V and 2 bases at J, leaving 6 bases unmatched. Written as DNA, the CDR3 is TGTGCCAGCAGTGAGTCGGACAGGGGAAACACTGAAGCTTTCTTT. Its protein is CASSESDRGNTEAFF.

The chain recombines TRBV30 with TRBJ1-2; TRBD1 aligns across 7 bases. This CDR3 is 15 amino acids long. Germline loops: CDR1 GTSNPN, CDR2 SVGIG (reference sequence). Trimming took 4 bases from V and 4 from J; bases not matched to a gene: 12. As DNA, the CDR3 is TGTGCCTGGACCCGAATCAGACAGGGAGGCTATGGCTACACCTTC. Its protein product is CAWTRIRQGGYGYTF.